This T cell receptor beta chain was obtained from a study of T-cell memory formation after mild COVID-19. TCRdb processed the 5' RACE reads anew with MiXCR; each CDR3 protein has one entry. The table records tens of thousands of distinct CDR3 sequences, around 15% of them present only once. This clonotype has just a few counts. The CDR3 sequence is 14 residues long. V gave up 2 bases and J gave up 0 bases, with 11 bases separating them. CDR1 and CDR2 from the germline V gene are GTSNPN and SVGIG (reference sequence). This clonotype originated in an adult woman who had mild COVID-19 (a few samples of this study predate the infection). Cell type and time point are not known. Sequences were obtained from PBMCs or a T cell subset sorted from them (not recorded which). The chain is built from TRBV30 and TRBJ2-7, with D possibly TRBD2 on 6 matching bases. The CDR3 nucleotides read TGTGCCTGGAGTTTTGGGGGGAGCTCCTACGAGCAGTACTTC. Its protein is CAWSFGGSSYEQYF. Drawing the rest from reference TRBV30 and TRBJ2-7, the complete variable domain is SQTIHQWPATLVQPVGSPLSLECTVEGTSNPNLYWYRQAAGRGLQLLFYSVGIGQISSEVPQNLSASRPQDRQFILSSKKLLLSDSGFYLCAWSFGGSSYEQYFGPGTRLTVT.